This passage covers 21 T cell receptor beta chains from one sample sequenced in a study of neoadjuvant nivolumab and ipilimumab in lung cancer. Profiled with immunoSEQ multiplex PCR; TCRdb holds only in-frame clones, not every one. Of roughly 4,000 clones in the sample, about nine tenths were seen once. The sequenced sample was adjacent normal lung tissue, obtained after neoadjuvant nivolumab, alone or with ipilimumab, at or shortly before surgery. The origin of the receptors is an adult with non-small cell lung cancer.

This chain connects TRBV5-1 to TRBJ1-4; no reliable D call. Trimming took off 4 bases at V and 5 bases at J, with 15 bases between the two ends. Germline CDR1 SGHRS, CDR2 YFSETQ. This CDR3 has 15 amino acids. CDR3 sequence: CASSLSGTLNEKLFF. In DNA, the CDR3 is TGCGCCAGCAGCCTTTCAGGCACCTTAAATGAAAAACTGTTTTTT.

CDR3 in amino acids: CASSQEEGRDYGYTF. CDR3 bases: TGCGCCAGCAGCCAAGAGGAGGGGAGGGACTATGGCTACACCTTC. The rearrangement joins TRBV4-1 to TRBJ1-2, with a tentative D call TRBD1 (5 bases). The V end lost 0 bases, the J end lost 3 bases, and 11 bases lay between the germline ends. This CDR3 has 15 amino acids. Germline assignment: CDR1 MGHRA and CDR2 YSYEKL.

The rearrangement uses TRBV7-9 and TRBJ2-1; D call uncertain. Germline values: CDR1 SEHNR, CDR2 FQNEAQ (reference sequence). Deletions cut 0 bases from V and 12 bases from J, with 9 bases between. This CDR3 spans 12 amino acids. The CDR3 bases are TGTGCCAGCAGCTTAGCCTCCTCGGGGCAGTTCTTC. It codes for CASSLASSGQFF.

The gene calls are TRBV5-5 and TRBJ2-5; D not resolved. The CDR3 runs 12 residues. Trimming took 4 bases from V and 6 from J, leaving 10 bases between them. Germline V gene lookup returns CDR1 SGHKS and CDR2 YYEKEE (reference sequence). The CDR3 sequence: CASSLLRKTQYF. The DNA of the CDR3 is TGTGCCAGCAGCCTGCTCCGGAAGACCCAGTACTTC.

This chain links TRBV19 with TRBJ1-5, with D maybe TRBD1 (6 bases). CDR1 LNHDA and CDR2 SQIVND come from the germline V gene (reference sequence). V lost 9 bases and J lost 11, with 26 bases in between. CDR3 size: 15 residues. CDR3 amino acids: CASQTIFQTGSAQHF. The CDR3, as DNA: TGTGCCAGCCAAACTATTTTTCAGACAGGAAGCGCCCAGCATTTT.

This clone appeared a few times. The chain joins TRBV5-4 to TRBJ1-4; the D is unclear. Germline V gene lookup returns CDR1 SGHNT and CDR2 YYREEE (reference sequence). CDR3 length equals 12 residues. V shed 4 bases and J shed 8 bases, with 9 bases lying between them. The CDR3 is CASSLDAEKLFF. As DNA, the CDR3 is TGTGCCAGCAGCCTTGACGCGGAAAAACTGTTTTTT.

The chain couples TRBV28 to TRBJ2-1; D unresolved. Trimming stripped 3 bases from V and 4 bases from J, with 10 bases between. In germline, CDR1 is MDHEN, CDR2 SYDVKM. The CDR3 spans 14 residues. The CDR3 region is CASSFLYSYNEQFF. Written as DNA, the CDR3 is TGTGCCAGCAGTTTCTTGTACTCGTACAATGAGCAGTTCTTC.

The chain is built from TRBV7-9 and TRBJ2-1; weak D call: TRBD1 (6 bases). The CDR3 extends over 14 amino acids. The germline CDR1 and CDR2 sequences are SEHNR and FQNEAQ (reference sequence). Trimming stripped 8 bases from V and 5 bases from J, with 16 bases between. CDR3: CASYKDGQNNEQFF. The CDR3 nucleotides read TGTGCCAGCTACAAAGACGGACAGAACAATGAGCAGTTCTTC.

This rearrangement joins TRBV7-9 to TRBJ1-3, with D possibly TRBD1 on 5 matching bases. Per germline, CDR1 SEHNR and CDR2 FQNEAQ (reference sequence). CDR3 length: 16 amino acids. The V and J ends lost 7 bases and 3 bases respectively, with 19 bases between them. CDR3 region: CASTPGPGRDGNTIYF. In nucleotides, the CDR3 is TGTGCCAGCACCCCGGGACCGGGGAGGGATGGAAACACCATATATTTT.

This chain uses TRBV10-3 with TRBJ1-5, with 9 bases fitting TRBD1. The germline gives CDR1 ENHRY, CDR2 SYGVKD. The CDR3 totals 17 residues. V was clipped by 2 bases and J by 7 bases; unmatched bases: 12. The CDR3 DNA reads as TGTGCCATCAGTGAGCATAAAGGACAGGGGTTGGAACAGCCCCAGCATTTT. Translating gives CAISEHKGQGLEQPQHF.

The gene calls are TRBV7-9 and TRBJ2-5; 7 positions match TRBD2. Germline V gives CDR1 SEHNR, CDR2 FQNEAQ (reference sequence). This CDR3 spans 16 amino acids. V lost 2 bases to trimming and J lost 0 bases; unmatched junction nucleotides: 6. CDR3 bases: TGTGCCAGCAGCTTAAGCTGGGAGGGGTACCAAGAGACCCAGTACTTC. As protein: CASSLSWEGYQETQYF.

This sequence joins TRBV5-1 and TRBJ1-1; no definite D call. The CDR3 is made up of 15 amino acids. V was clipped by 0 bases and J by 4 bases, with 13 bases between them. Germline values: CDR1 SGHRS, CDR2 YFSETQ. This chain's CDR3 is CASSLGVGSGTEAFF. CDR3 nucleotides: TGCGCCAGCAGCTTGGGGGTGGGCAGTGGCACTGAAGCTTTCTTT.

The chain recombines TRBV6-5 with TRBJ2-7; 7 bases fit TRBD1. Germline V gene lookup returns CDR1 MNHEY and CDR2 SVGAGI. V gave up 5 bases and J gave up 5 bases; unmatched junction bases: 9. The CDR3 is made up of 14 amino acids. The CDR3 DNA reads TGTGCCAGCAGTGACAGGGCCCCGCGGAACGAGCAGTACTTC. It specifies CASSDRAPRNEQYF.

A single count supports this clone. The chain combines TRBV4-1 with TRBJ2-7; 10 bases fit TRBD1. This CDR3 is built from 15 residues. CDR1 is MGHRA and CDR2 is YSYEKL in the germline V gene. V dropped 2 bases and J dropped 1; count of bases not matched to a gene: 2. In nucleotides, the CDR3 is TGCGCCAGCAGCCAACCGGGACAGGGGTCCTACGAGCAGTACTTC. Amino acids: CASSQPGQGSYEQYF.

The V call is TRBV11-1, the J call TRBJ2-6; 7 bases line up with TRBD2. The germline gives CDR1 SGHAT, CDR2 FQDESV (reference sequence). Unmatched junction bases numbered 1, after V lost 3 bases and J lost 2 bases. This CDR3 is 15 amino acids long. The CDR3 nucleotides are TGTGCCAGCAGCTTCCGGGAGGCTGGGGCCAACGTCCTGACTTTC. Residues: CASSFREAGANVLTF.

The chain carries TRBV10-1 and TRBJ2-1; 7 bases map to TRBD2. Germline V gene lookup returns CDR1 WNHNN and CDR2 SYGVQD (reference sequence). CDR3 length equals 14 residues. Unmatched junction bases numbered 8, after V lost 3 bases and J lost 9 bases. The CDR3 loop is CASSEYGLVGEQFF. The CDR3 DNA is TGCGCCAGCAGTGAATATGGACTAGTGGGTGAGCAGTTCTTC.

V gene TRBV6-5 combines with J gene TRBJ1-4, with D tentatively TRBD1 (5 bases). V was clipped by 6 bases and J by 2 bases, with 13 bases between them. CDR1 and CDR2 from the germline V gene are MNHEY and SVGAGI. The CDR3 loop spans 15 amino acids. CDR3 bases: TGTGCCAGCAGCGGAACCGGGACCACTAATGAAAAACTGTTTTTT. Protein product: CASSGTGTTNEKLFF.

V and J are TRBV6-1 and TRBJ2-7; the match to TRBD2 covers 7 bases. Trimming took 0 bases from V and 4 from J; bases not matched to a gene: 6. The CDR3 loop spans 15 amino acids. In germline, CDR1 is MNHNS, CDR2 SASEGT. CDR3 in DNA: TGTGCCAGCAGTGAAGCTGGGGGAGGGATGTACGAGCAGTACTTC. This gives the protein CASSEAGGGMYEQYF.

This chain joins TRBV11-2 and TRBJ2-2; D uncertain. V was clipped by 3 bases and J by 1 base, with 9 bases between them. CDR3 length: 15 residues. The germline V gene has CDR1 SGHAT and CDR2 FQNNGV. CDR3 nucleotides: TGTGCCAGCAGCTTTTTGTGGGGGAACACCGGGGAGCTGTTTTTT. Its translation: CASSFLWGNTGELFF.

The V gene is TRBV7-3, the J gene TRBJ1-5; D is uncertain. CDR3 length: 12 residues. V was clipped by 3 bases and J by 0 bases, with 0 bases between them. The germline gives CDR1 SGHTA, CDR2 FQGTGA. This chain's CDR3 is CASSFSNQPQHF. The CDR3 coding sequence is TGTGCCAGCAGCTTTAGCAATCAGCCCCAGCATTTT. Full variable domain (rest looked up from reference TRBV7-3 and TRBJ1-5): GAGVSQTPSNKVTEKGKYVELRCDPISGHTALYWYRQSLGQGPEFLIYFQGTGAADDSGLPNDRFFAVRPEGSVSTLKIQRTERGDSAVYLCASSFSNQPQHFGDGTRLSIL.

V gene TRBV6-5 combines with J gene TRBJ1-2; TRBD1 agrees at 10 bases. The CDR3 is 14 amino acids. CDR1 and CDR2 from the germline V gene are MNHEY and SVGAGI. The trim removed 6 bases at V and 6 bases at J, leaving 7 bases unmatched. CDR3 in DNA: TGTGCCAGCAGCTCCAGACAGGGGGCGAATGGCTACACCTTC. Translation gives CASSSRQGANGYTF.